These T cell receptor beta chains were read from a single sample in a study of T-cell memory formation after mild COVID-19. TCRdb independently ran MiXCR on the 5' RACE reads; one entry per CDR3 protein. This sample carries 550,000 to 700,000 distinct CDR3 sequences, 15% to 20% of them seen once, and the ten largest clones take roughly 7.7%. The sample was PBMCs or a T cell subset sorted from them (not recorded which). All receptors derive from an adult woman who had mild COVID-19 (a few samples of this study predate the infection). Cell type and time point are not known. CDR3s include the opening cysteine and the closing phenylalanine or tryptophan. A D gene is named only where the DNA matches it firmly. Part of the rows lack a size; the others show once, few, many or a class for expanded clones.

v_call	clone_size	cdr3_length	d_call	j_call	cdr3_aa	cdr3_nt
TRBV9	-	16	TRBD2	TRBJ2-3	CASSVGTSLLADTQYF	TGTGCCAGCAGCGTAGGGACTAGCTTGTTAGCGGATACGCAGTATTTT
TRBV27	few	15	-	TRBJ1-2	CASSSLGGPDYGYTF	TGTGCCAGCAGTTCTTTGGGGGGGCCGGACTATGGCTACACCTTC
TRBV7-2	-	15	-	TRBJ2-3	CASSLVASFTDTQYF	TGTGCCAGCAGCTTAGTGGCTAGCTTCACAGATACGCAGTATTTT
TRBV30	-	16	TRBD1	TRBJ1-1	CAWMGGNRGPDTEAFF	TGTGCCTGGATGGGAGGAAACAGGGGGCCGGACACTGAAGCTTTCTTT
TRBV19	-	18	TRBD2	TRBJ2-7	CASSIQGLAGPSSYEQYF	TGTGCCAGTAGTATACAGGGCTTAGCGGGTCCGAGCTCCTACGAGCAGTACTTC
TRBV6-5	-	13	-	TRBJ1-3	CASAQGTGNTIYF	TGTGCCAGCGCCCAGGGGACTGGAAACACCATATATTTT
TRBV6-5	-	14	TRBD1	TRBJ2-7	CASSKTGTGGEQYF	TGTGCCAGCAGTAAAACTGGGACAGGGGGCGAGCAGTACTTC
TRBV9	once	15	TRBD1	TRBJ2-5	CASSVGTGGLETQYF	TGTGCCAGCAGTGTAGGGACAGGGGGACTGGAGACCCAGTACTTC
TRBV3-1	few	15	TRBD1	TRBJ1-1	CASSQGQGASTEAFF	TGTGCCAGCAGCCAGGGACAGGGGGCGAGCACTGAAGCTTTCTTT
TRBV10-3	-	14	-	TRBJ1-6	CAISESGPNSPLHF	TGTGCCATCAGTGAGTCGGGACCTAATTCACCCCTCCACTTT
TRBV3-1	few	18	-	TRBJ1-3	CASSQELPGQISGNTIYF	TGTGCCAGCAGCCAAGAACTCCCCGGGCAGATCTCTGGAAACACCATATATTTT
TRBV28	-	13	-	TRBJ2-1	CASSIQRNNEQFF	TGTGCCAGCAGTATACAAAGGAACAATGAGCAGTTCTTC
TRBV9	many	16	-	TRBJ1-3	CASSVDVGGTGNTIYF	TGTGCCAGCAGCGTAGATGTCGGGGGTACTGGAAACACCATATATTTT
TRBV5-1	few	15	-	TRBJ1-1	CASSWEQGPNTEAFF	TGCGCCAGCAGCTGGGAACAGGGCCCGAACACTGAAGCTTTCTTT
TRBV5-1	few	13	TRBD1	TRBJ2-4	CASSWGQSGDQYF	TGCGCCAGCAGCTGGGGACAGTCGGGTGATCAGTACTTC
TRBV5-5	many	16	-	TRBJ2-1	CASSLAGEYSYNEQFF	TGTGCCAGCAGCTTGGCAGGGGAATACTCCTACAATGAGCAGTTCTTC
TRBV21-1	-	19	-	TRBJ2-1	CASSKEGASGSSSYNEQFF	TGTGCCAGCAGCAAGGAGGGCGCTAGCGGGAGTAGCTCCTACAATGAGCAGTTCTTC
TRBV24-1	-	17	TRBD1	TRBJ2-7	CATSPHPSTGGTYEQYF	TGTGCCACCAGTCCCCATCCCTCGACAGGGGGGACCTACGAGCAGTACTTC
TRBV6-1	-	11	-	TRBJ1-3	CASSEAPRDNF	TGTGCCAGCAGTGAAGCGCCCAGGGACAATTTT
TRBV20-1	few	16	-	TRBJ1-6	CSATAVVGSYNSPLHF	TGCAGTGCTACCGCAGTTGTTGGCTCCTATAATTCACCCCTCCACTTT
TRBV5-1	-	16	-	TRBJ2-3	CASSPPGHAATDTQYF	TGCGCCAGCAGTCCTCCGGGACATGCAGCCACAGATACGCAGTATTTT
TRBV20-1	many	18	TRBD2	TRBJ2-1	CSARDTASGGADWYEQFF	TGCAGTGCTAGAGATACCGCTAGCGGGGGGGCCGATTGGTATGAGCAGTTCTTC
TRBV5-1	-	14	-	TRBJ2-7	CASSLASGVYEQYF	TGCGCCAGCAGCTTGGCTAGTGGGGTCTACGAGCAGTACTTC
TRBV18	few	16	-	TRBJ2-2	CASSSGQGTNTGELFF	TGTGCCAGCTCATCGGGTCAGGGAACGAACACCGGGGAGCTGTTTTTT
TRBV27	few	14	TRBD1	TRBJ2-7	CASTTQGDSYEQYF	TGTGCCAGCACCACACAGGGGGACTCCTACGAGCAGTACTTC
TRBV30	few	14	-	TRBJ1-6	CAWMTEVNNSPLHF	TGTGCCTGGATGACAGAAGTGAATAATTCACCCCTCCACTTT
TRBV7-2	few	14	-	TRBJ2-3	CASSWGMGTDTQYF	TGTGCCAGCAGCTGGGGTATGGGAACAGATACGCAGTATTTT
TRBV12-3/TRBV12-4	few	15	TRBD1	TRBJ1-4	CASSPRQGAVEKLFF	TGTGCCAGCAGTCCGCGACAGGGGGCGGTCGAAAAACTGTTTTTT
TRBV7-2	many	15	TRBD1	TRBJ1-4	CASSFATGGSEKLFF	TGTGCCAGCAGCTTCGCGACAGGGGGGAGTGAAAAACTGTTTTTT
TRBV2	few	15	TRBD2	TRBJ2-7	CASSEPTSGGYEQYF	TGTGCCAGCAGTGAGCCGACTAGCGGGGGCTACGAGCAGTACTTC
TRBV10-3	few	14	-	TRBJ2-1	CAISESGGINEQFF	TGTGCCATCAGTGAGTCAGGAGGGATCAATGAGCAGTTCTTC
TRBV12-3/TRBV12-4	few	14	-	TRBJ1-1	CASRLLTGNTEAFF	TGTGCCAGCAGACTTTTGACAGGGAACACTGAAGCTTTCTTT
TRBV18	few	16	-	TRBJ2-2	CASSPPGGADTGELFF	TGTGCCAGCTCACCACCGGGGGGCGCGGACACCGGGGAGCTGTTTTTT
TRBV19	-	14	-	TRBJ2-1	CASSVFGLYNEQFF	TGTGCCAGTAGTGTCTTCGGTCTCTACAATGAGCAGTTCTTC
TRBV5-1	few	15	TRBD1	TRBJ2-7	CASSLLDRGQDEQYF	TGCGCCAGCAGCTTGCTGGACAGGGGGCAAGACGAGCAGTACTTC
TRBV4-1	-	15	-	TRBJ1-2	CASSQDPGSNYGYTF	TGCGCCAGCAGCCAAGATCCAGGGTCAAACTATGGCTACACCTTC
TRBV18	-	16	TRBD2	TRBJ2-1	CASSPPGIAGYNEQFF	TGTGCCAGCTCACCACCGGGGATAGCGGGATACAATGAGCAGTTCTTC
TRBV5-1	many	16	TRBD1	TRBJ2-7	CASSLSGQGIVYEQYF	TGCGCCAGCAGCCTGTCCGGACAGGGAATCGTATACGAGCAGTACTTC
TRBV7-2	few	15	-	TRBJ1-5	CASSLGQVSNQPQHF	TGTGCCAGCAGCCTGGGACAAGTTAGCAATCAGCCCCAGCATTTT
TRBV9	few	14	-	TRBJ2-3	CATTPGRDTDTQYF	TGTGCCACCACCCCAGGGAGAGACACAGATACGCAGTATTTT
TRBV19	-	16	TRBD1	TRBJ2-5	CATARRTGGYQETQYF	TGTGCCACCGCAAGGAGGACAGGGGGCTATCAAGAGACCCAGTACTTC
TRBV4-3	few	16	TRBD1	TRBJ2-4	CASSLRQGSAKNIQYF	TGCGCCAGCAGCCTGAGACAGGGGTCGGCCAAAAACATTCAGTACTTC